The rows below give T cell receptor beta chains drawn from one sample of a study of blood T cells in healthy people across ages. MiXCR, applied by TCRdb to the 5' RACE reads, yields one record per CDR3 protein. The sample includes over 1,500,000 distinct CDR3 sequences, about 39% of them seen just once. Source material: blood. These receptors originate from a human donor in good health. CDR3s include the opening cysteine and the closing phenylalanine or tryptophan. The order of the fields is CDR3 length, D gene, clone size, V gene, J gene, CDR3 DNA, CDR3 protein. The D gene is left open where the match is weak. Some rows have no size entry. The others give once, few or many, or a class for an expanded clone.

>17|NA|NA|TRBV7-2|TRBJ2-5
TGTGCCAGCAGCTTATTCCCCCCCGGGACCGCCGATGAGACCCAGTACTTC
CASSLFPPGTADETQYF
>12|NA|few|TRBV27|TRBJ2-3
TGTGCCAGCAGTACCACCACAGATACGCAGTATTTT
CASSTTTDTQYF
>13|NA|few|TRBV7-2|TRBJ2-1
TGTGCCAGCAGCTTAAGACAGGACAATGAGCAGTTCTTC
CASSLRQDNEQFF
>15|NA|NA|TRBV12-3/TRBV12-4|TRBJ2-7
TGTGCCAGCAGTTTGGGGGACCCCTGGAAATACGAGCAGTACTTC
CASSLGDPWKYEQYF
>18|NA|few|TRBV4-3|TRBJ2-5
TGCGCCAGCAGCCAGAACCCGGGACGGAACATGAAGCAAGAGACCCAGTACTTC
CASSQNPGRNMKQETQYF
>14|NA|NA|TRBV6-4|TRBJ2-2
TGTGCCAGCAGTGAACAGGGAAACACCGGGGAGCTGTTTTTT
CASSEQGNTGELFF
>12|TRBD2|NA|TRBV20-1|TRBJ2-3
TGCAGTGCTGCACTAGCGACAGATACGCAGTATTTT
CSAALATDTQYF
>15|NA|NA|TRBV7-2|TRBJ2-5
TGTGCCAGCAGCAACCCTCTAGCGTACCAAGAGACCCAGTACTTC
CASSNPLAYQETQYF
>11|NA|NA|TRBV20-1|TRBJ2-7
TGCAGTGCTACAGGGACCTACGAGCAGTACTTC
CSATGTYEQYF
>15|NA|NA|TRBV6-5|TRBJ2-7
TGTGCCAGCAGTTACCTCTACACAGAGTCCTACGAGCAGTACTTC
CASSYLYTESYEQYF
>13|NA|NA|TRBV6-1|TRBJ1-2
TGTGCCAGCAGCCAAGGGCAGTGGGGTGGCTACACCTTC
CASSQGQWGGYTF
>14|TRBD1|few|TRBV28|TRBJ2-4
TGTGCCAGCAGAGCGACAGGGGAATATAACATTCAGTACTTC
CASRATGEYNIQYF